This TCR beta chain is drawn from a study of memory CD4+ T cells and cytomegalovirus serostatus. General study results and limits: CMV serostatus prediction reached median AUC approximately 0.95, or 0.91 with US-trained model.

On this clone itself: Antigen: not known.

The ends were cut back, 2 bases at V and 1 base at J, with 8 bases in the middle. Germline V CDR1 and CDR2: MNHEY, SVGAGI. The CDR3 spans 14 residues. The sort gate was single viable CD3+CD4+CD8-CD45RO+ cells for memory CD4+ T cells. Using immunoSEQ multiplex PCR, the repertoire was profiled, and TCRdb retains in-frame clones only, with some absent. The data contain 45,000 to 60,000 clones, approximately 81% of them singletons. The rearrangement uses TRBV6-5 and TRBJ1-1; weak D call: TRBD1 (6 bases). The source is an adult in good health and CMV-seropositive. Sequencing used memory CD4+ T cells from blood. The CDR3 DNA follows: TGTGCCAGCAGTTACGCAGGGGCGAACACTGAAGCTTTCTTT. It specifies CASSYAGANTEAFF.